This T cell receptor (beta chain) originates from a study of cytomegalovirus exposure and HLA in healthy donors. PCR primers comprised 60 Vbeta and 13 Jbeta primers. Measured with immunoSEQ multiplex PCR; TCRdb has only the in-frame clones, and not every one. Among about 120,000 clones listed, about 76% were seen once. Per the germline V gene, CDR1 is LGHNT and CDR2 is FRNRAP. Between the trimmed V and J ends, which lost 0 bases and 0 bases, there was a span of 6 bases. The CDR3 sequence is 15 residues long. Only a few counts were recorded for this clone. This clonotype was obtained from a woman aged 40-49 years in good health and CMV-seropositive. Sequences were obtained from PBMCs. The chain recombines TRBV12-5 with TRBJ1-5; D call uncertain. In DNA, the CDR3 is TGTGCTAGTGGTTTGGTACGGGATAGCAATCAGCCCCAGCATTTT. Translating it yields CASGLVRDSNQPQHF.